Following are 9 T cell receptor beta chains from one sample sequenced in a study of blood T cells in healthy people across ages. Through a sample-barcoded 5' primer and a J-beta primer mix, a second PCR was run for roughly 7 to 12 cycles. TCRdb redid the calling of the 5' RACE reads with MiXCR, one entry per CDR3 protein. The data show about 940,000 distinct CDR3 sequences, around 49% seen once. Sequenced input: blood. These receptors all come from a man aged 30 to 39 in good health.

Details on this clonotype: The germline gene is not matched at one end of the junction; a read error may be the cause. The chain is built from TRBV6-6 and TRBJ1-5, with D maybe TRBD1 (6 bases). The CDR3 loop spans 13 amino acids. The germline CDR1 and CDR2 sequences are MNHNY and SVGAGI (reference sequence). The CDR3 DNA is TGTACCAGCACCTCAGACAGGAATCAGCCCCAGCATTTT. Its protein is CTSTSDRNQPQHF.

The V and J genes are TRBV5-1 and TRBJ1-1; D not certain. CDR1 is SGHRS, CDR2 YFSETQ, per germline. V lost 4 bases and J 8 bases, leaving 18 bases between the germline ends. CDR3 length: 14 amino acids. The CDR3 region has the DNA TGCGCCAGCAGCGTGGCCGTCGCGGGGAGGGAAGCTTTCTTT. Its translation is CASSVAVAGREAFF.

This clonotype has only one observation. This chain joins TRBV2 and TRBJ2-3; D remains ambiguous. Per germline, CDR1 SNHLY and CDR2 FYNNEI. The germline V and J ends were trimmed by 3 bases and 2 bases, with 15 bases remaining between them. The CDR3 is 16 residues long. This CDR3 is CASSEGRNSHTDTQYF. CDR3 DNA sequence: TGTGCCAGCAGTGAGGGCCGAAACTCACACACAGATACGCAGTATTTT.

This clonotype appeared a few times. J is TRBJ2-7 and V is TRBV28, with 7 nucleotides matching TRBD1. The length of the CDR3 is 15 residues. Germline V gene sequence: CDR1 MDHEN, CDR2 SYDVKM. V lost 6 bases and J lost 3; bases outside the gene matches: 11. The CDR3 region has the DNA TGTGCCAGCAGCCCTTTCACAGGGGCGAGCTACGAGCAGTACTTC. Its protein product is CASSPFTGASYEQYF.

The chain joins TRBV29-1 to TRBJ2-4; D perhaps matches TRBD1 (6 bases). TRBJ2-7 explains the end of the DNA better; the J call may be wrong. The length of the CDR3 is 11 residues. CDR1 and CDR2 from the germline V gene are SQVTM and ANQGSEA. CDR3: CSVITGNEQYF. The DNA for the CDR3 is TGCAGCGTAATAACAGGGAACGAGCAGTACTTC.

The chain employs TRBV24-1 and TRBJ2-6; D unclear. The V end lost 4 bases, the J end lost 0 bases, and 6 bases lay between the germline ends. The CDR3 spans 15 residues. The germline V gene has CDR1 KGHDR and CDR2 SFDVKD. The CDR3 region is CATSEDGSGANVLTF. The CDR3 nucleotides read TGTGCCACCAGTGAAGACGGCTCTGGGGCCAACGTCCTGACTTTC.

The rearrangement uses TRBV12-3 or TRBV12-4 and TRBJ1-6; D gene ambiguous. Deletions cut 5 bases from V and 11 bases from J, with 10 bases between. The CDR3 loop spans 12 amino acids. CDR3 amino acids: CASSGGRAPLHF. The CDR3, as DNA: TGTGCCAGCAGTGGCGGACGGGCACCCCTCCACTTT.

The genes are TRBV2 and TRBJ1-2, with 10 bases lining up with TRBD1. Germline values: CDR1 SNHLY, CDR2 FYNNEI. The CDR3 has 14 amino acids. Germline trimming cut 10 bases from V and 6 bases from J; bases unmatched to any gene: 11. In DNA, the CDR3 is TGTGCCATCTCATCCGGGACAGGGGTCCATGGCTACACCTTC. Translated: CAISSGTGVHGYTF.

This CDR3 is CASSQAGHYGYTF. The CDR3 DNA reads as TGCGCCAGCAGCCAAGCAGGCCACTATGGCTACACCTTC. The chain combines TRBV4-1 with TRBJ1-2; D remains ambiguous. Trimming took off 1 base at V and 3 bases at J, with 6 bases between the two ends. From germline, CDR1 is MGHRA and CDR2 YSYEKL. The CDR3 consists of 13 residues.